Presented here are 20 T cell receptor beta chains from one specimen sequenced in a study of monozygotic twins with inflammatory bowel disease. TCRdb reprocessed the 5' RACE reads and reports one entry per CDR3 protein, with no DNA. The sample data list 150,000 to 200,000 distinct CDR3 sequences. Input material: blood. Source of these receptors: a human donor with ulcerative colitis or Crohn's disease, or a healthy co-twin of an affected twin (not recorded which).

The V and J genes are TRBV7-2 and TRBJ1-5. The germline V gene encodes CDR1 SGHTA and CDR2 FQGNSA. CDR3 length: 14 residues. This CDR3 reads CASSASGGPVPQHF.

The chain links TRBV20-1 to TRBJ2-7; with no DNA, the TCRdb D assignment of TRBD1 cannot be verified. This CDR3 region has 14 residues. Germline V CDR1 and CDR2: DFQATT, SNEGSKA (reference sequence). CDR3 protein: CSARDVRGSGEQYF.

The chain recombines TRBV7-6 with TRBJ2-2. Germline-derived CDR1 and CDR2 are SGHVS and FNYEAQ. The CDR3 has 17 residues. CDR3 residues: CASSSGTRQTGTGELFF.

The V gene is TRBV12-3 or TRBV12-4, the J gene TRBJ2-7; TCRdb reports TRBD2, a call that lacks DNA to check it against. The CDR3 runs 16 residues. The CDR3 is CASSLSPRLAFDEQYF.

This sequence joins TRBV20-1 and TRBJ2-7; TCRdb outputs TRBD2, but without DNA this stays unchecked. The germline V gene has CDR1 DFQATT and CDR2 SNEGSKA (reference sequence). The CDR3 has 14 amino acids. CDR3 amino acids: CSASSGRILYEQYF.

This chain joins TRBV18 and TRBJ2-5. Germline V lookup: CDR1 KGHSH, CDR2 LQKENI. CDR3 size: 14 residues. The CDR3 protein is CASSPPSFKETQYF. Full variable domain (rest looked up from reference TRBV18 and TRBJ2-5): NAGVMQNPRHLVRRRGQEARLRCSPMKGHSHVYWYRQLPEEGLKFMVYLQKENIIDESGMPKERFSAEFPKEGPSILRIQQVVRGDSAAYFCASSPPSFKETQYFGPGTRLLVL.

J is TRBJ1-5 and V is TRBV2. CDR3 length: 12 amino acids. Germline V gene lookup returns CDR1 SNHLY and CDR2 FYNNEI. The CDR3 region is CASKGGNQPQHF. Complete variable domain (other parts from reference TRBV2 and TRBJ1-5): EPEVTQTPSHQVTQMGQEVILRCVPISNHLYFYWYRQILGQKVEFLVSFYNNEISEKSEIFDDQFSVERPDGSNFTLKIRSTKLEDSAMYFCASKGGNQPQHFGDGTRLSIL.

V gene TRBV6-5 combines with J gene TRBJ1-5. Per germline, CDR1 MNHEY and CDR2 SVGAGI. This CDR3 is built from 14 residues. The CDR3 is CASSSMTTNQPQHF.

The V gene is TRBV5-1, the J gene TRBJ2-5. Per germline, CDR1 SGHRS and CDR2 YFSETQ. The CDR3 loop spans 15 amino acids. The CDR3 sequence is CASRHSSITSETQYF.

The V call is TRBV5-1, the J call TRBJ2-5; TCRdb reports TRBD1, a call that lacks DNA to check it against. Germline CDR1 reads SGHRS; CDR2 reads YFSETQ. The CDR3 runs to 15 residues. The CDR3 loop reads CASSWGTGALEDQYF.

The chain combines TRBV6-5 with TRBJ2-1; the D gene TCRdb calls, TRBD2, cannot be checked with no DNA. CDR1 and CDR2 from the germline V gene are MNHEY and SVGAGI. This CDR3 contains 17 residues. CDR3 protein: CASSYSLVASGSSEQFF.

The chain joins TRBV18 to TRBJ2-1; TCRdb picks TRBD1, but there is no DNA to check that call. Germline CDR1 reads KGHSH; CDR2 reads LQKENI. This CDR3 spans 14 amino acids. CDR3 sequence reads: CASSTERGGNEQFF.

CDR3 sequence: CASRRQGTGSGSPLHF. The genes are TRBV5-1 and TRBJ1-6; TCRdb proposes TRBD1, but this gene call is untestable without DNA. The germline gives CDR1 SGHRS, CDR2 YFSETQ. This CDR3 is 16 amino acids long.

The chain recombines TRBV10-3 with TRBJ1-6; the D call of TRBD1 rests on TCRdb alone, since no DNA is present to check it. Germline V gives CDR1 ENHRY, CDR2 SYGVKD. This CDR3 is built from 16 residues. The chain's CDR3 is CAISGTGGAGGMALHF.

This chain links TRBV10-3 with TRBJ1-1. The CDR3 contains 12 residues. The V gene's germline CDR1 is ENHRY and CDR2 SYGVKD. The CDR3 loop is CAISTTNTEAFF.

The chain recombines TRBV7-3 with TRBJ2-7. CDR1 is SGHTA and CDR2 is FQGTGA in the germline V gene. This CDR3 is 13 amino acids long. The chain's CDR3 is CASSLDSSYEQYF.

The chain joins TRBV12-3 or TRBV12-4 to TRBJ1-1; as DNA is missing, the TRBD1 call by TCRdb cannot be tested. This CDR3 is built from 13 residues. The CDR3 here is CASNYRVGTEAFF.

The chain joins TRBV7-8 to TRBJ2-7; TCRdb selects TRBD1, and the lack of DNA leaves this call unchecked. Germline V gene data show CDR1 as SGHVS and CDR2 as FQNEAQ. This CDR3 spans 15 amino acids. The CDR3 loop reads CASGDPTGQLYEQYF.

This sequence joins TRBV7-9 and TRBJ2-7; checking the TCRdb D call of TRBD2 is not possible without DNA. This CDR3 has 14 residues. Germline CDR1 SEHNR, CDR2 FQNEAQ (reference sequence). The CDR3 protein is CASSQTSGSYEQYF.

The rearrangement uses TRBV10-3 and TRBJ2-7; TCRdb gives TRBD1 as the D gene, but with no DNA this cannot be confirmed. CDR1 and CDR2 from the germline V gene are ENHRY and SYGVKD. This CDR3 has 15 residues. CDR3 sequence: CAISARDSSSYEQYF.